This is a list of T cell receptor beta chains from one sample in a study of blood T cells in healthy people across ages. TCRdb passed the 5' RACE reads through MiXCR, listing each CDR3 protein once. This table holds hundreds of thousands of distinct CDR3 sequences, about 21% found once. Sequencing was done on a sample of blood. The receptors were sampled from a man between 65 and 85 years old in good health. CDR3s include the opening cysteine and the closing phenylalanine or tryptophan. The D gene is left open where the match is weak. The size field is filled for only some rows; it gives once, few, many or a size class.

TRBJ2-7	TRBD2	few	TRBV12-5	TGTGCTAGTGCGGCGGGAGCCTCCTACGAGCAGTACTTC	CASAAGASYEQYF
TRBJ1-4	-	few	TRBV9	TGTGCCAGCAGCCCCACTGGCAGGGTGGGAGAAAAACTGTTTTTT	CASSPTGRVGEKLFF
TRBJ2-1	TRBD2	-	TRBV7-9	TGTGCCAGCAGCTCGACAGGGCTAGCGGGGAGCTCCTACAATGAGCAGTTCTTC	CASSSTGLAGSSYNEQFF
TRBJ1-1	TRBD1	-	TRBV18	TGTGCCAGCTCACCACCGGTACAGGGGGCGATGAACACTGAAGCTTTCTTT	CASSPPVQGAMNTEAFF
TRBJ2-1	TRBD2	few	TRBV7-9	TGTGCCAGCAGCTTCCGGCTAGCGGGAGTGGGTGAGCAGTTCTTC	CASSFRLAGVGEQFF
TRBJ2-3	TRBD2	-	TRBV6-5	TGTGCCAGCGCAAATAGCGGGACTGTTGATACGCAGTATTTT	CASANSGTVDTQYF
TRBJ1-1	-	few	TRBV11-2	TGTGCCAGCAGCGCTCGCCTGGACGCTGAAGCTTTCTTT	CASSARLDAEAFF
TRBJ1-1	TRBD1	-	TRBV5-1	TGCGCCAGCAGCGACCAGACAGGGGGGAACACTGAAGCTTTCTTT	CASSDQTGGNTEAFF
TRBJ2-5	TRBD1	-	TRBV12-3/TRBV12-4	TGTGCCAGCAGTGGAGCAGGGGGTATGGAGACCCAGTACTTC	CASSGAGGMETQYF
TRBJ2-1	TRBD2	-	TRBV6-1	TGTGCCAGCAGAGTAGACGGGAGGCAAAACAATGAGCAGTTCTTC	CASRVDGRQNNEQFF
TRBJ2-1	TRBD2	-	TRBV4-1	TGCGCCAGCAGCCAAGAGGATCTAGCGGGGGACAATGAGCAGTTCTTC	CASSQEDLAGDNEQFF
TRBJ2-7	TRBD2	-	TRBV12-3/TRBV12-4	TGTGCCAGCAGTCATTCTAGCGGGAACTCCTACGAGCAGTACTTC	CASSHSSGNSYEQYF
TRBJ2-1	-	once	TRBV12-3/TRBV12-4	TGTGCCAGCACCAGGGGTGTCTACAATGAGCAGTTCTTC	CASTRGVYNEQFF
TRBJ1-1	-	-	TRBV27	TGTGCCAGCGGATGGACGGGGAACACTGAAGCTTTCTTT	CASGWTGNTEAFF
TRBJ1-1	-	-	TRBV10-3	TGTGCCATCAGTGAGAGTCCAGCGAACACTGAAGCTTTCTTT	CAISESPANTEAFF
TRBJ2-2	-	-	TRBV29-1	TGCAGCGCTGGTCAGGCGAACACCGGGGAGCTGTTTTTT	CSAGQANTGELFF
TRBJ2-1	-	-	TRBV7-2	TGTGCCAGCAAATCGGAGGGGTACAATGAGCAGTTCTTC	CASKSEGYNEQFF
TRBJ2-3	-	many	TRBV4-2	TGTGCCAGCAGCCAGGCAGTGGGTAGCACAGATACGCAGTATTTT	CASSQAVGSTDTQYF
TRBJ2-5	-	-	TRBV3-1	TGTGCCAGCAGCCAAGATGTGAAGGGGTACCAAGAGACCCAGTACTTC	CASSQDVKGYQETQYF
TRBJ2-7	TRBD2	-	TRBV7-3	TGTGCCAGCAGCTTAACGGGGCTAGCGGGAGACGAGCAGTACTTC	CASSLTGLAGDEQYF
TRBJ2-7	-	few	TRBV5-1	TGCGCCAGCAGCTTGGGGGACTCCAAAATCTCCTACGAGCAGTACTTC	CASSLGDSKISYEQYF
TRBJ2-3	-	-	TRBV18	TGTGCCAGCTCACCACCCATGGGTCTAGATACGCAGTATTTT	CASSPPMGLDTQYF
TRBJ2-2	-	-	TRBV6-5	TGTGCCAGCAGCCCAGCGGCGCAAAACACCGGGGAGCTGTTTTTT	CASSPAAQNTGELFF
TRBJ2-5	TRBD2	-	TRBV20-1	TGCAGTGCTAGACTAGCGGAACAAGAGACCCAGTACTTC	CSARLAEQETQYF
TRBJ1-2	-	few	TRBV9	TGTGCCAGCAGCGTAGGGGGTTTCGATGGCTACACCTTC	CASSVGGFDGYTF
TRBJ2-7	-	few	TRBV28	TGTGCCAGCAGTTCTAACTTGCCCTACGAGCAGTACTTC	CASSSNLPYEQYF
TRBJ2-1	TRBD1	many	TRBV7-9	TGTGCCAGCAGCTTAGTACAGGGGGAGTACAATGAGCAGTTCTTC	CASSLVQGEYNEQFF
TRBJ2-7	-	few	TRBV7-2	TGTGCCAGCAGCTTATTTGAGGGAGCAGGACGATTCTCCTACGAGCAGTACTTC	CASSLFEGAGRFSYEQYF
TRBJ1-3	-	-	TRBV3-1	TGTGCCAGCAGCCATAACCCAGGGAACTCTGGAAACACCATATATTTT	CASSHNPGNSGNTIYF
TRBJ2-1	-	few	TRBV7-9	TGTGCCAGCAGCTTAGACAACCTGCAGTTCTTC	CASSLDNLQFF
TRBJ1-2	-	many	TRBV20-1	TGCAGTGCTAGTCGGGGGGCGTATGGCTACACCTTC	CSASRGAYGYTF
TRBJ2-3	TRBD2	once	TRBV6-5	TGTGCCAGCAGTTACTCGAGTATAAGCGGGGGGTTAGATACGCAGTATTTT	CASSYSSISGGLDTQYF
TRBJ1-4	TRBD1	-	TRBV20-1	TGCAGTGCTAGGGGGACAGGGAAATCGGAAAAACTGTTTTTT	CSARGTGKSEKLFF
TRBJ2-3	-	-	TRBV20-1	TGCAGTGCATGGACAGCCCGCACAGATACGCAGTATTTT	CSAWTARTDTQYF
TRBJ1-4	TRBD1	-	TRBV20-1	TGCAGTGCTCGTGAGACAGGGATCGTTGAAGAAAAACTGTTTTTT	CSARETGIVEEKLFF
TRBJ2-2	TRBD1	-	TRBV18	TGTGCCAGCTCACCACCGATGGGACAGGGATTCACCGGGGAGCTGTTTTTT	CASSPPMGQGFTGELFF
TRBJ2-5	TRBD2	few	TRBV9	TGTGCCAGCAGCGGAGCGGGAGTCGGGGAGACCCAGTACTTC	CASSGAGVGETQYF
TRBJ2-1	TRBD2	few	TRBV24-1	TGTGCCACTGGGACTAGCGGCTACAATGAGCAGTTCTTC	CATGTSGYNEQFF
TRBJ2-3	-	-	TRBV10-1	TGCGCCAGCAGTGGAACAATTGGGGGCGCGAGAGATACGCAGTATTTT	CASSGTIGGARDTQYF
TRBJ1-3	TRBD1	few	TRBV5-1	TGCGCCAGCAGCGTGGACAGGGCTGGAAACACCATATATTTT	CASSVDRAGNTIYF
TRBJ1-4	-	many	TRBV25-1	TGTGCCAGCAGTGAATATGAAAAACTGTTTTTT	CASSEYEKLFF
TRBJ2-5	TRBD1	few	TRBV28	TGTGCCAGCAGTTTACCAGGACAGGGGGCGGAGACCCAGTACTTC	CASSLPGQGAETQYF
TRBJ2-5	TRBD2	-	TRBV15	TGTGCCACCAGCAGATTAGCGGGAGGGCCTGTGGAGGCCCAGTACTTC	CATSRLAGGPVEAQYF
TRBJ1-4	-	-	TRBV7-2	TGTGCCAGCAGCCCGTTCGACATTACAACTAATGAAAAACTGTTTTTT	CASSPFDITTNEKLFF
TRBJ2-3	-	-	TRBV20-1	TGCAGTGCTAGAGATCCGCGGTTGTTGGATACGCAGTATTTT	CSARDPRLLDTQYF
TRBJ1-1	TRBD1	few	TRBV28	TGTGCCAGCAGTGGACAGGCTAACACTGAAGCTTTCTTT	CASSGQANTEAFF
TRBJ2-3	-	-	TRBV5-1	TGCGCCAGCACTAGGAATGCCGGCTCCACAGATACGCAGTATTTT	CASTRNAGSTDTQYF
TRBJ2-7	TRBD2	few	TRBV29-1	TGCAGCGTTGAAGAGTGGGGGAGGGTAACCTACGAGCAGTACTTC	CSVEEWGRVTYEQYF
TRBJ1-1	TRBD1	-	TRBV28	TGTGCCAGCCCTGGTGACAGGGGAGCGAACACTGAAGCTTTCTTT	CASPGDRGANTEAFF
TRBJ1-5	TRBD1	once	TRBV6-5	TGTGCCAGCGGGGCAGGGGGCCATAGCAATCAGCCCCAGCATTTT	CASGAGGHSNQPQHF